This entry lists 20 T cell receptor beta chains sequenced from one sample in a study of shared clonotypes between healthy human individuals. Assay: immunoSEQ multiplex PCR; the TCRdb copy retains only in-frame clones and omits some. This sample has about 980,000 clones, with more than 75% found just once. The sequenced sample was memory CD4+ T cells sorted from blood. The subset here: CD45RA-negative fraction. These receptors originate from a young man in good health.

CDR3 in DNA: TGTGCCAGCAGCCCGGACAGGGCGGTTAATTCACCCCTCCACTTT. This gives the protein CASSPDRAVNSPLHF. V is TRBV21-1 and J is TRBJ1-6; TRBD1 reflects the table's D call only, with no check against the DNA. TRBV21-1 has pseudogene status. CDR3 length equals 15 residues.

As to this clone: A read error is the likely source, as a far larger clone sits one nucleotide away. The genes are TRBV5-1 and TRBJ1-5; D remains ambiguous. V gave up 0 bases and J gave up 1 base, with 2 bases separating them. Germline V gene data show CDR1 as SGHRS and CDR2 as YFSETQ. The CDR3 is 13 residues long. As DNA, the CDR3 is TGCGCCAGCAGCTTGGTCAGCAATCAGCCCCAGCATTTT. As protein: CASSLVSNQPQHF.

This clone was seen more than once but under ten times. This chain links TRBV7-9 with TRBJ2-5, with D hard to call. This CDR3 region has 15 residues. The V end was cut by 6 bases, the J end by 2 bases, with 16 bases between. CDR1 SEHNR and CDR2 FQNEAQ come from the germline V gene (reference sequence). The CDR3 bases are TGTGCCAGCAGTCGGCCCTCACTCGTTCAAGAGACCCAGTACTTC. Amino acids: CASSRPSLVQETQYF.

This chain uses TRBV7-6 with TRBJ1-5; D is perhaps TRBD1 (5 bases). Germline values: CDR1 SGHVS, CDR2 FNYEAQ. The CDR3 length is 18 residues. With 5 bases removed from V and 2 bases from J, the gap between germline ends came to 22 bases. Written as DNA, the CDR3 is TGTGCCAGCAGCAACTTACCGGGGCATAAGGGCGGCAATCAGCCCCAGCATTTT. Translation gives CASSNLPGHKGGNQPQHF. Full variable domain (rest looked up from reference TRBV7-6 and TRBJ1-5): GAGVSQSPRYKVTKRGQDVALRCDPISGHVSLYWYRQALGQGPEFLTYFNYEAQQDKSGLPNDRFSAERPEGSISTLTIQRTEQRDSAMYRCASSNLPGHKGGNQPQHFGDGTRLSIL.

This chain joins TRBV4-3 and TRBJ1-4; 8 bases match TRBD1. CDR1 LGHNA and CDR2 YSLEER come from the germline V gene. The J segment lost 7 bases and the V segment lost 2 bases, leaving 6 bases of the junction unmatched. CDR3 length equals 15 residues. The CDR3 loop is CASSQLTGDGEKLFF. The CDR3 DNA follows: TGCGCCAGCAGCCAACTGACAGGGGACGGTGAAAAACTGTTTTTT.

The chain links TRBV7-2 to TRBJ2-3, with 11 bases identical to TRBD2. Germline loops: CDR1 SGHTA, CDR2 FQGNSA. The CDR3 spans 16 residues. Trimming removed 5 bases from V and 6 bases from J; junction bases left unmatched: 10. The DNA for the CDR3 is TGTGCCAGCAGCCGAATACTAGCGGGAGAGGGGGATACGCAGTATTTT. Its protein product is CASSRILAGEGDTQYF.

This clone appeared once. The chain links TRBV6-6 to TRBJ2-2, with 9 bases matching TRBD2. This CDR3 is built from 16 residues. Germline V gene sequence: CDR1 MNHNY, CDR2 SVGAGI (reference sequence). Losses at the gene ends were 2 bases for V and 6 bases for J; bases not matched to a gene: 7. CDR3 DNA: TGTGCCAGCAGTTACAACGCGGGAGGGCCCTCCGGGGAGCTGTTTTTT. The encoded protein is CASSYNAGGPSGELFF.

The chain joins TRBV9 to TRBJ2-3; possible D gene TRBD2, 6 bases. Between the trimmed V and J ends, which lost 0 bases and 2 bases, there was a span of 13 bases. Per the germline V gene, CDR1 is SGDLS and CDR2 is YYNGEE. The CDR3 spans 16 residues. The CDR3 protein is CASSVVGSGPTDTQYF. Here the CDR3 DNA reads TGTGCCAGCAGCGTAGTGGGTAGCGGTCCCACAGATACGCAGTATTTT.

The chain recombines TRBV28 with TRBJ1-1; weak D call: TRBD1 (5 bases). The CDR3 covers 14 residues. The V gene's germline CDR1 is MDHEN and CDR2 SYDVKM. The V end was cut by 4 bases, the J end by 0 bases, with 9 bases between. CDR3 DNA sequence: TGTGCCAGCAGTTCAGGGTCGATGAACACTGAAGCTTTCTTT. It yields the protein CASSSGSMNTEAFF.

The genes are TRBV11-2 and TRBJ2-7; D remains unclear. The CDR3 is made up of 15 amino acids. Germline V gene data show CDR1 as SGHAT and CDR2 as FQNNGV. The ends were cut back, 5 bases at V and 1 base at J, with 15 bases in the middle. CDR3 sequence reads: CASSSSPGQSYEQYF. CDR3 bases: TGTGCCAGCAGCAGCAGCCCGGGCCAATCCTACGAGCAGTACTTC.

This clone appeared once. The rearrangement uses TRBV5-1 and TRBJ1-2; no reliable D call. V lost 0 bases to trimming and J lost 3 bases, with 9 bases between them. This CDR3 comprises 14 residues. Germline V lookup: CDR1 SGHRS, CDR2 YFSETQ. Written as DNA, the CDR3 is TGCGCCAGCAGCTTGGCGGGAATGGACTATGGCTACACCTTC. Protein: CASSLAGMDYGYTF.

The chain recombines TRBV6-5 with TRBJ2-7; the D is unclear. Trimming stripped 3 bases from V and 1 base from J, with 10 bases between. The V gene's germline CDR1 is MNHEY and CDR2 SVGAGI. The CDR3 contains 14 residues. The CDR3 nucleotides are TGTGCCAGCAGTTATAGTCGGCAGTCCTACGAGCAGTACTTC. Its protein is CASSYSRQSYEQYF.

The CDR3 here is CASSRTVKLGEQYF. The DNA for the CDR3 is TGCGCCAGCAGCAGGACAGTGAAGTTAGGCGAGCAGTACTTC. The genes are TRBV23-1 and TRBJ2-7; possible D gene TRBD1, 6 bases. TRBV23-1 qualifies as an ORF whose function is uncertain. V gave up 6 bases and J gave up 6 bases, with 18 bases separating them. This CDR3 comprises 14 residues.

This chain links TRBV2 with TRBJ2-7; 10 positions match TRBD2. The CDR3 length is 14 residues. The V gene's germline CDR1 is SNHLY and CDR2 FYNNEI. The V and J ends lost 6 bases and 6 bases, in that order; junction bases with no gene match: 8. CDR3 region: CASSVLAGVGEQYF. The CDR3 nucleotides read TGTGCCAGCAGCGTTCTAGCGGGAGTTGGCGAGCAGTACTTC.

The chain's CDR3 is CASSFNPTTGGNQPQHF. DNA for the CDR3: TGCGCCAGCAGCTTTAACCCAACTACAGGGGGCAATCAGCCCCAGCATTTT. J is TRBJ1-5 and V is TRBV5-1; 7 nucleotides match TRBD1. V shed 2 bases and J 2 bases; nucleotides not matched to a gene: 10. From germline, CDR1 is SGHRS and CDR2 YFSETQ. The CDR3 runs to 17 residues.

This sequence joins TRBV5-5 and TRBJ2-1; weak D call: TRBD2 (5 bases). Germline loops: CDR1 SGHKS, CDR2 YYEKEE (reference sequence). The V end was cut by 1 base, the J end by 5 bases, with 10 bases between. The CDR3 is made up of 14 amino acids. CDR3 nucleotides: TGTGCCAGCAGCTTGACTAGTCTCGACAATGAGCAGTTCTTC. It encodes CASSLTSLDNEQFF.

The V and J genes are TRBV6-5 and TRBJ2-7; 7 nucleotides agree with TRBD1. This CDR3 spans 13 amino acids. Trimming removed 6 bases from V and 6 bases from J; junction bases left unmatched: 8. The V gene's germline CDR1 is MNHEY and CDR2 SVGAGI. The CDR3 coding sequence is TGTGCCAGCAGCAGACCGGGACAGAGCGAGCAGTACTTC. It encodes CASSRPGQSEQYF.

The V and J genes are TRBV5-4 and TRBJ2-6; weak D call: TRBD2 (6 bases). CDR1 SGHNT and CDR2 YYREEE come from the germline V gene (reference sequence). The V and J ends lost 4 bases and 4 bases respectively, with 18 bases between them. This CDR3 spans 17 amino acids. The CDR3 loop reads CASSPRLGTPGANVLTF. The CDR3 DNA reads TGTGCCAGCAGCCCCCGACTAGGGACCCCCGGGGCCAACGTCCTGACTTTC.

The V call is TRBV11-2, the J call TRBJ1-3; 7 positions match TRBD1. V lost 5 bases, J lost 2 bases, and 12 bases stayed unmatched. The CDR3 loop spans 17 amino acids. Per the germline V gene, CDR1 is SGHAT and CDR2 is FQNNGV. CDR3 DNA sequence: TGTGCCAGCAGCCCCGGGACAGTCTGGGGGGCTGGAAACACCATATATTTT. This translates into CASSPGTVWGAGNTIYF. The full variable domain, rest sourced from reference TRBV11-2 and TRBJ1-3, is EAGVAQSPRYKIIEKRQSVAFWCNPISGHATLYWYQQILGQGPKLLIQFQNNGVVDDSQLPKDRFSAERLKGVDSTLKIQPAKLEDSAVYLCASSPGTVWGAGNTIYFGEGSWLTVV.

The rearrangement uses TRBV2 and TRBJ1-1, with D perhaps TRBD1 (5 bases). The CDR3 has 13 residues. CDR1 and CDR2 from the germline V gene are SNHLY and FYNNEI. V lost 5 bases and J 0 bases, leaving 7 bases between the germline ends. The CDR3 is CASSRDVNTEAFF. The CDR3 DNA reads TGTGCCAGCAGTCGGGACGTGAACACTGAAGCTTTCTTT.